This T cell receptor beta chain was documented in a study of cytomegalovirus exposure and HLA in healthy donors (dated by TCRdb to 2015 to 2018). Describing the broader study: An earlier analysis of fewer than 750 of the donors reported 250 to 300 Gb of sequence data and around 110 million unique TCR beta sequences obtained from about 179 million T cells. An early release covering over 500 HLA-typed donors comprised 300 to 350 gigabases of sequencing data and approximately 85 million unique TCR sequences. Among the roughly 390 genotyped donors, roughly 80% belonged to the genetic ancestry cluster associated with self-reported Caucasian donors. The aim of the study was to test whether cataloging public T cell receptors could identify signatures of past pathogen exposure. The study used immunosequencing to profile the T cell repertoires of about 670 subjects and linked those repertoires to cytomegalovirus serostatus. In addition to the first cohort of 500 to 850 subjects, a separate validation cohort of approximately 120 different subjects was used. The study combined high-throughput TCR immunosequencing, statistical association of individual TCRs with disease status, and machine learning to predict cytomegalovirus infection status. A later analysis re-examined previously published TCR beta repertoires from hundreds of donors and added high-resolution HLA genotyping to investigate patterns of TCR occurrence. Rather than drawing on any new phenotypic data, the later analysis identified candidate immune exposures from TCR beta sequences and the way those sequences occurred across donors. An earlier analysis of 587 of the donors used high-throughput TCR beta sequencing to judge whether each TCR beta V gene segment behaved as functional or pseudogenic. Alongside the repertoire data, information on donor age, sex, ethnicity and CMV serostatus was compiled. A later genetic analysis used genome-wide SNP genotypes for about 65% of the roughly 670 donors, treating that subset as a discovery cohort. All discovery cohort repertoires had been generated on a single sequencing platform. Class I and class II HLA loci were covered by the typing at four-digit resolution. Typing coverage varied by locus: roughly 629-630 donors for A, B, C, DRB1 and DQB1; roughly 520 for DQA1; approximately 610 for DPA1; 400 to 480 for DPB1. Roughly 5 DR-DQ haplotypes were treated as single units for association and clustering because of strong linkage in the cohort. Across approximately 400 genotyped donors of the cohort, an average of about 240,000 unique TCR beta nucleotide sequences per donor were sequenced, and roughly a sixth of those sequences were non-productive.

Trimming accounts for 2 bases at V and 4 bases at J, while the number of junction bases matched to no gene is 8. Based on the germline V gene (reference sequence), the CDR1 and CDR2 sequences are WNHNN and SYGVQD. Including cysteine and phenylalanine, the CDR3 has 16 amino acids. Here the CDR3 DNA is all that survives: 48 bases in frame from base 1. The full study reports these points: In an earlier analysis of several hundred of the donors, most TCR beta V segments were observed in productive rearrangements about 90% or about 30% of the time, broadly matching IMGT annotations. In vitro tests confirmed that a few of the cytomegalovirus-associated TCR beta chains recognize cytomegalovirus antigens. A total of 164 TCR beta chains were listed by the study as associated with cytomegalovirus. Most TCR sequences were observed very rarely across donors, whereas some public TCRs were present in many individuals. The presence/absence analyses assumed that sequencing depth was roughly uniform across donors, and that assumption may not be true. In a later analysis, HLA-associated TCR beta chains showed more clonal expansion and lower generation probabilities than non-associated chains that were equally common. This cohort had only TCR beta chains sequenced, and the lack of alpha or paired-chain data limited which features could be detected. Assigning TCR associations to individual alleles was difficult when HLA alleles, especially DR and DQ, strongly co-occurred. In a later analysis, the rate of TCR association differed among HLA loci, with DRB1 alleles having the most associated TCRs and HLA-C alleles having the fewest. A further reported finding was that TCR beta sequences accurately predicted the HLA-A and HLA-B alleles for most subjects in the first cohort. According to a later genetic analysis, donors in an Asian-associated ancestry cluster had fewer N-insertions in productive TCRs than the approximately 630-donor mean. At a false discovery rate of 0.05, a later analysis linked some 17,000 TCR beta sequences to specific HLA alleles. According to a later analysis, parvovirus B19, influenza, CMV and Epstein-Barr virus appeared linked to several top co-occurrence clusters. The classifier was reported to diagnose cytomegalovirus status with high specificity and sensitivity in both the original cohort and the validation cohort. Immune exposure information for the cohort was limited to CMV serostatus. The 87-base-pair reads could not distinguish some IMGT-functional V segments, including TRBV6-2 and TRBV6-3, so those segments were excluded. The authors suggested that the approach could potentially be extended to other disease states and immunological phenotypes. The earlier analysis of 450 to 700 of the donors excluded around 17 rarely observed V segments, including chromosome 9 orphons, because counts were too low. A cluster of highly shared sequence variants was judged likely to represent a technical artifact of the sequencing pipeline. Correlated functional status among segregating V segments might be attributable to linkage disequilibrium, but an unknown experimental factor could not be ruled out. An association between a missense DCLRE1C variant and V-gene and J-gene trimming of TCR beta chains was found in a later genetic analysis and replicated in an independent cohort. In a later analysis, most CMV-associated TCR beta chains were found to appear HLA-restricted, with HLA associations seemingly driven largely by CMV exposure. Because some donors lacked HLA typing at each locus, the association tests relied only on the typed subset.

The library was prepared using the immunoSEQ multiplex PCR assay. The multiplex PCR relied on a mix of 60 forward primers for TCR Vbeta segments and 13 reverse primers for TCR Jbeta segments. Amplification of the CDR3 region of rearranged TCR beta genes was performed with a multiplex PCR assay on genomic DNA. The Illumina HiSeq System was used to sequence the amplified TCR beta libraries as 87-base-pair reads. As for the original processing: In a later analysis, some 80 million unique TCR beta chains were counted across the 666 repertoires, and around 10 million of these chains were shared by at least two donors. Raw reads were error-corrected and collapsed into unique sequences with a nearest-neighbor algorithm that merged closely related sequences to remove PCR and sequencing errors. V, D and J gene segments were assigned by aligning CDR3 sequences to IMGT reference sequences. For a sequence to be retained, a match of at least six nucleotides was required to both a V gene segment and a J gene segment. Rearrangements were called productive when the CDR3 lacked stop codons and stayed in frame with V and J; all others were non-productive. Following IMGT convention, CDR3 was defined as the stretch from the second conserved V-encoded cysteine to the conserved J-encoded phenylalanine. The earlier analysis of fewer than 700 of the donors excluded sequences that lacked an unambiguous match to a single V gene segment. An earlier analysis of a few hundred of the donors called V segments functional above 56.7% productive rearrangements and segregating when the between-donor standard deviation exceeded 5%. To diagnose cytomegalovirus status from the catalog of TCR beta chain sequences, a statistical classification framework was built. V and J gene assignment, in a later analysis, came from comparing TCR nucleotide sequences with IMGT/GENE-DB human TR gene sequences. The TCRdist pipeline was used in a later analysis to assign CDR3 sequences and most-parsimonious VDJ recombination scenarios. In a later analysis, each TCR beta chain was defined by its CDR3 amino acid sequence together with its V-gene family, and reads without a unique V-gene family were excluded. In a later analysis, nearly 600 highly shared, low-generation-probability nucleotide sequences were removed to address suspected cross-contamination and a sequencing artifact. For each public chain, a later analysis derived a clonal expansion index from normalized ranks of inferred template counts within each repertoire. In a later analysis, generation probabilities were computed with a VDJ recombination model fitted to out-of-frame rearrangements, and the resulting probabilities were checked against IGoR. In a later analysis, TCR-TCR, TCR-HLA and TCR-CMV co-occurrence was scored with hypergeometric tests, and a repertoire-size bias correction was applied to TCR pairs. A later analysis estimated false discovery rates by permuting HLA or CMV assignments 20 times. A later analysis grouped co-occurring TCRs with DBSCAN, adding TCRdist sequence similarity when clustering within HLA-allele-positive subsets. For co-occurrence clustering, repertoires with fewer than 30,000 or more than 120,000 public chains were excluded, along with five or six repertoires with anomalous nucleotide sharing. TCRdb took this table from immuneACCESS and kept in-frame rearrangements with V and J called. Such tables lack part of the clones; where checked against another copy, unresolved V genes explain under half of the gap, and the rest is unexplained. V and J calls and clone size come straight from that table; D and trimming were deduced from the DNA. The sample data list roughly 150,000 clones, and over 60% of these were observed just once. Jointly, the top ten make up 1.5% to 2% of the sample.

Points on this clone: This receptor's antigen is unknown. The input lacks base qualities; no much larger clone sits a single base away.

In total, 666 healthy bone marrow donors made up the cohort. All cohort members were sampled while nominally healthy, although unrecorded immune exposures were likely present. The donor tested CMV seronegative and was one of the 352 seronegative cohort members. Each donor provided a peripheral blood sample, and peripheral blood mononuclear cells were used for TCR beta sequencing. Genomic DNA was extracted from the blood cell samples with the Qiagen DNeasy Blood Extraction Kit. This clonotype was sampled from a woman between 40 and 50 years old in good health and CMV-seronegative. The chain employs TRBV10-1 and TRBJ1-5, with TRBD1 identical over 7 junction bases. Material for sequencing was PBMCs. The sequence in DNA is TGCGCCAGCAGTGAGAAGAGACAGGGTAGTAATCAGCCCCAGCATTTT. It is translated as CASSEKRQGSNQPQHF.